This entry describes one TCR beta chain. The target of this receptor is not known. No qualities accompany the bases; no much larger clone lies one base away. TCR CDR3 regions were amplified from genomic DNA by multiplex PCR using the deep immunoSEQ assay. Extracted genomic DNA from each cell subset was spread evenly across all wells of several immunoSEQ 96-well plates, with each plate serving as a replicate. For sorted subsets, about 200 ng genomic DNA, equal to some 28,000 T cell genomes, was loaded into each replicate PCR. Purified libraries were measured with a Qubit 3.0 fluorometer, size-checked on a Bioanalyzer 2100, and measured again with the KAPA Library Quantification kit. A separate single-read 150-cycle Illumina NextSeq 550 flow cell was used to sequence each immunoSEQ 96-well plate. The paper's data handling went like this. Because the immunoSEQ output held only junctional sequences and lacked quality scores, the filtering could not match the filtering applied to full-length reads. To assign V/J genes and CDR3, sequences were annotated using PyIR, a Python wrapper for IgBLAST v1.9, with IMGT germline references. Reads were removed for weak V/J assignments (E-value above 1e-6), missing CDR3, stop codons, out-of-frame junctions, or ambiguous translated residues. A V3J clonotype was defined by an identical inferred V gene, J gene, and CDR3 amino acid sequence. Percentage overlap between repertoires was calculated by dividing the number of shared unique clonotypes by the size of the smaller repertoire. RTK rarefaction, the Chao1 estimator, and Recon v2.1 estimates of unobserved clonotypes were used to assess repertoire richness. OLGA was used to compute generation probabilities for all TCRbeta clonotypes that the gDNA method yielded from a few donors. Here the immuneACCESS table is served through TCRdb, limited to in-frame sequences with V and J called. Missing clones are a known gap in these copies; in checked studies unresolved V genes cover under half, and the rest lacks a known reason. For V, J and clone size, that table is used; D and trimming come from the DNA. This sample has about 95,000 clones in its table, and 67% of those were observed once. The ten biggest clones cover about 45% of the sample.

The CDR3 runs 12 residues from the cysteine to the phenylalanine. The retained sequence is limited to the CDR3, 36 bases, with the frame set at the first base. The V and J ends are trimmed by 11 bases and 1 base, leaving 12 bases between them. CDR1 and CDR2 are read off the germline V gene (reference sequence) as SEHNR and FQNEAQ. The donors were healthy, HIV-negative adults with no recently reported acute infections or vaccinations. Only Caucasian adults living in Nashville, Tennessee, USA were represented among the donors. CD8 memory samples were composed of magnetically selected CD45RO+ cells combined with CCR7-negative CD45RA+ effector memory (TemRA) cells. After blood collection by leukapheresis, PBMCs were isolated using Ficoll-Histopaque density gradient centrifugation and then cryopreserved in the vapor phase of liquid nitrogen. Analytical flow cytometry was used to check the purity and quantity of each magnetically sorted T cell population. From each sorted fraction, genomic DNA was isolated and quantified by UV absorbance on a Nanodrop 2000c.

The sample originates from a study of shared clonotypes between healthy human individuals (dated by TCRdb to 2020 to 2022). For the wider study: The cohort included three men and a couple of women between 18 and 49 years of age. Each donor's leukapheresis produced roughly between about 0.85 and 10 billion PBMCs. The study deeply sequenced blood TCR repertoires of several healthy adults to estimate repertoire size and the extent of clonotype sharing between individuals. Libraries were prepared and TCR repertoires were sequenced by different laboratories using diverse techniques, in order to increase sequencing depth and limit assay-specific biases. For each donor, CD4 naive and CD4 memory were each run on three plates, CD8 naive on two plates, and CD8 memory on one plate. Summary of the overall study and its limitations: Sharing across a few donors was observed for 5% to 6.5% of naive CD4, over 3% of naive CD8, about 2.3% of memory CD4, and roughly 0.4% of memory CD8 clonotypes. Rarefaction of sorted-subset datasets indicated incomplete sequencing despite the large sequencing depth. Estimated clonotype richness was generally larger for naive than for memory subsets. Clonotypes shared by all four sorted-subset donors showed higher generation probabilities than non-shared clonotypes. Sampling was limited to blood, and TCR repertoires in tissue likely differ from TCR repertoires in blood. Pairwise subsampling indicated that sequencing depth was expected to affect the degree of clonotype sharing among donors. The small number of donors limited the genetic and exposure-history diversity represented.

The chain is made from TRBV7-9 and TRBJ2-7; TRBD1 is possibly the D segment (6 matching bases). Sequenced: memory CD8+ T cells sorted from blood. Read against the paper, the sample's cell subset or site label means: CD45RO+ cells pooled with CCR7-negative TemRA cells. The sequence derives from a man aged 25-45 years in good health. The CDR3 reads as follows: CAGRGQSYEQYF. The sequence in DNA is TGTGCCGGGCGAGGACAGTCCTACGAGCAGTACTTC. When the CDR3 is completed using the reference TRBV7-9 and TRBJ2-7 genes on either side, the full variable domain is DTGVSQNPRHKITKRGQNVTFRCDPISEHNRLYWYRQTLGQGPEFLTYFQNEAQLEKSRLLSDRFSAERPKGSFSTLEIQRTEQGDSAMYLCAGRGQSYEQYFGPGTRLTVT.